The 13 T cell receptor beta chains in this list originate from one sample, sequenced in a study of human T cells and chemical hapten exposure. Stated time point: pre-sensitization, week 0. Specified treatment: therapeutic diphenylcyclopropenone sensitization with weekly scalp DPC. TCRdb fed the RACE reads into MiXCR, producing one record per CDR3 protein. In the table there are around 300,000 distinct CDR3 sequences, roughly 7.7% of which are singletons. Sequencing was performed on whole blood, taken in connection with sensitization to the hapten diphenylcyclopropenone (DPC). These TCRs come from a man younger than 35 with alopecia areata. Some clones in this sample may be carry-over from other donors' samples.

Many counts were recorded for this clonotype. The chain carries TRBV5-5 and TRBJ2-3, with 8 bases that match TRBD2. Trimming at V came to 1 base and at J to 5 bases, leaving 0 bases not matched to a gene. Germline lookup yields CDR1 SGHKS and CDR2 YYEKEE (reference sequence). This CDR3 is built from 13 residues. Here the CDR3 DNA reads TGTGCCAGCAGCTTGCGGGAGGGAGATACGCAGTATTTT. This codes for CASSLREGDTQYF.

This clonotype showed up many times. V is TRBV6-5 and J is TRBJ2-6; D is unclear. The germline CDR1 and CDR2 sequences are MNHEY and SVGAGI. The V and J ends lost 0 bases and 2 bases respectively, with 11 bases between them. The CDR3 has 17 residues. CDR3 protein: CASSYSAGPTGANVLTF. CDR3 sequence (DNA): TGTGCCAGCAGTTACTCGGCAGGCCCGACTGGGGCCAACGTCCTGACTTTC.

The chain joins TRBV3-1 to TRBJ1-1; D remains ambiguous. CDR1 is LGHDT and CDR2 is YNNKEL in the germline V gene (reference sequence). V lost 3 bases and J 1 base, leaving 9 bases between the germline ends. The CDR3 loop spans 14 amino acids. CDR3 sequence reads: CASSHGQTNTEAFF. The CDR3 DNA follows: TGTGCCAGCAGCCACGGGCAGACGAACACTGAAGCTTTCTTT.

J is TRBJ2-4 and V is TRBV7-2; possibly TRBD2 for D (6 bases). From germline, CDR1 is SGHTA and CDR2 FQGNSA. The CDR3 is made up of 15 amino acids. The V end lost 3 bases, the J end lost 4 bases, and 13 bases lay between the germline ends. CDR3 sequence: CASSFAPGTKNIQYF. The CDR3, as DNA: TGTGCCAGCAGCTTCGCCCCCGGGACTAAAAACATTCAGTACTTC.

This clonotype was picked up a small number of times. The J gene is TRBJ2-1, the V gene TRBV11-1; TRBD1 matches at 7 bases. V was clipped by 3 bases and J by 9 bases; unmatched bases: 2. The germline gives CDR1 SGHAT, CDR2 FQDESV (reference sequence). CDR3 length equals 12 residues. The CDR3 spells CASSLTGSEQFF. CDR3 nucleotide sequence: TGTGCCAGCAGCTTGACAGGGAGTGAGCAGTTCTTC.

The rearrangement joins TRBV6-6 to TRBJ2-5, with 8 bases aligning to TRBD2. Germline V CDR1 and CDR2: MNHNY, SVGAGI (reference sequence). V was clipped by 2 bases and J by 5 bases; unmatched bases: 4. The CDR3 covers 14 residues. In nucleotides, the CDR3 is TGTGCCAGCAGTTACCGCGGGGGGTGGGAGACCCAGTACTTC. Amino acids: CASSYRGGWETQYF.

This rearrangement joins TRBV12-3 or TRBV12-4 to TRBJ2-1, with 8 bases identical to TRBD2. Trimming at V came to 4 bases and at J to 2 bases, leaving 1 base not matched to a gene. This CDR3 region has 14 residues. The CDR3 spells CASSSAGAYNEQFF. CDR3 bases: TGTGCCAGCAGTTCAGCGGGGGCCTACAATGAGCAGTTCTTC.

The table lists this clonotype with many counts. The chain couples TRBV20-1 to TRBJ2-3; D is unresolved. Trimming took 4 bases from V and 4 from J, leaving 9 bases between them. The CDR3 contains 12 residues. CDR1 is DFQATT, CDR2 SNEGSKA, per germline (reference sequence). The CDR3 region has the DNA TGCAGTGCTAAAGGGATCCCAGATACGCAGTATTTT. It encodes CSAKGIPDTQYF.

In this sample, this clonotype turned up a few times. The chain couples TRBV7-8 to TRBJ1-5; D gene unclear. The V gene's germline CDR1 is SGHVS and CDR2 FQNEAQ. Trimming took off 1 base at V and 0 bases at J, with 4 bases between the two ends. The CDR3 is 14 amino acids. CDR3 in amino acids: CASSLGPSNQPQHF. The CDR3 DNA follows: TGTGCCAGCAGCTTAGGGCCTAGCAATCAGCCCCAGCATTTT.

The rearrangement uses TRBV6-5 and TRBJ1-2, with D unclear. Germline V gives CDR1 MNHEY, CDR2 SVGAGI. The ends were cut back, 5 bases at V and 4 bases at J, with 17 bases in the middle. The CDR3 is 15 amino acids. CDR3 protein: CASSDPRGPAYGYTF. Here the CDR3 DNA reads TGTGCCAGCAGTGACCCCCGAGGGCCGGCCTATGGCTACACCTTC.

The CDR3 reads CSALPDSNTGELFF. The CDR3 DNA reads as TGCAGTGCTTTGCCAGACTCGAACACCGGGGAGCTGTTTTTT. The chain recombines TRBV20-1 with TRBJ2-2; D is uncertain. The germline V and J ends were trimmed by 5 bases and 0 bases, with 10 bases remaining between them. Germline V gene data show CDR1 as DFQATT and CDR2 as SNEGSKA (reference sequence). CDR3 length equals 14 residues.

The V and J genes are TRBV12-3 or TRBV12-4 and TRBJ1-2; D is possibly TRBD1 (5 bases). Trimming left V 6 bases short and J 3 bases short, with 11 bases between. The CDR3 has 13 amino acids. The CDR3 coding sequence is TGTGCCAGCAGCGATACAGGCTACTATGGCTACACCTTC. This gives the protein CASSDTGYYGYTF.

In its sample, this clonotype was seen many times. J is TRBJ2-3 and V is TRBV9, with D perhaps matching TRBD2 (6 bases). V was cut by 4 bases and J by 4 bases, with 16 bases left in between. The CDR3 extends over 15 amino acids. CDR1 SGDLS and CDR2 YYNGEE come from the germline V gene. CDR3 nucleotides: TGTGCCAGCAGCCCCCCAGGCGGGGCGGCAGATACGCAGTATTTT. It is translated as CASSPPGGAADTQYF.